This is a list of T cell receptor beta chains from one sample in a study of OX40 agonist ivuxolimab in advanced cancers. The data were produced by immunoSEQ multiplex PCR, yet TCRdb's version contains in-frame clones alone and is incomplete. The table shows 82,000 or so clones, with about 85% occurring only once. The starting material was CD4+ or CD8+ T cells sorted from blood, obtained in a trial of the OX40 agonist ivuxolimab. These receptor sequences come from an adult with an advanced solid tumor such as melanoma, head and neck, liver or kidney cancer. The CDR3 runs from the conserved cysteine through the conserved F or W. The D gene is left open where the match is weak. Rows give clone size only sometimes, using once, few, many, or a class for an expanded clone.

TRBJ2-7 NA TRBV6-1 NA CASSVGVGPGDEQYF TGTGCCAGCAGTGTGGGGGTAGGTCCAGGGGATGAGCAGTACTTC
TRBJ1-4 NA TRBV9 NA CASSVDPGNEKLFF TGTGCCAGCAGCGTAGATCCCGGGAATGAAAAACTGTTTTTT
TRBJ2-7 NA TRBV7-8 few CASNPEGWGKGYEQYF TGTGCCAGCAATCCAGAAGGATGGGGGAAAGGCTACGAGCAGTACTTC
TRBJ2-1 TRBD1 TRBV5-1 NA CASSLPGQGYNEQFF TGCGCCAGCAGCCTTCCGGGACAGGGTTACAATGAGCAGTTCTTC
TRBJ2-7 NA TRBV11-3 NA CASSFTGHEQYF TGTGCCAGCAGCTTTACAGGCCACGAGCAGTACTTC
TRBJ1-1 NA TRBV9 few CASSVEAVNTEAFF TGTGCCAGCAGCGTAGAGGCAGTGAACACTGAAGCTTTCTTT
TRBJ2-5 NA TRBV11-2 NA CASSLVYKGETQYF TGTGCCAGCAGCTTAGTTTACAAGGGAGAGACCCAGTACTTC
TRBJ1-3 NA TRBV19 NA CASSIWFRGFSTSGNTIYF TGTGCCAGTAGTATTTGGTTCCGGGGGTTCAGCACCTCTGGAAACACCATATATTTT
TRBJ1-2 NA TRBV5-4 NA CASSPDSNYGYTF TGTGCCAGCAGCCCGGACAGTAACTATGGCTACACCTTC
TRBJ2-1 NA TRBV7-9 NA CASSSGNEQFF TGTGCCAGCAGTTCGGGCAATGAGCAGTTCTTC
TRBJ1-1 TRBD1 TRBV7-2 NA CASSSQGAGAFF TGTGCCAGCAGCTCCCAGGGGGCGGGTGCTTTCTTT
TRBJ2-7 NA TRBV6-1 NA CASSEAWFSYEQYF TGTGCCAGCAGTGAAGCATGGTTCTCCTACGAGCAGTACTTC
TRBJ2-3 TRBD1 TRBV4-1 NA CASSQVRSSGTGSTDTQYF TGCGCCAGCAGCCAAGTCCGATCCTCCGGGACAGGGTCCACAGATACGCAGTATTTT
TRBJ1-2 NA TRBV28 once CASSPPERGGYGYTF TGTGCCAGCAGTCCCCCCGAGAGGGGAGGGTATGGCTACACCTTC
TRBJ1-4 NA TRBV4-1 NA CASTPGATLNEKLFF TGCGCCAGCACCCCCGGGGCCACCCTTAATGAAAAACTGTTTTTT
TRBJ1-2 NA TRBV18 NA CATGGGDYGYTF TGTGCCACCGGGGGAGGGGACTATGGCTACACCTTC
TRBJ2-2 NA TRBV15 NA CATSIRRFANTGELFF TGTGCCACCAGCATCCGGAGGTTCGCGAACACCGGGGAGCTGTTTTTT
TRBJ1-4 TRBD1 TRBV5-1 NA CASSLAGAGGNEKLFF TGCGCCAGCAGCTTGGCCGGGGCAGGGGGAAATGAAAAACTGTTTTTT
TRBJ2-2 NA TRBV5-1 NA CASSFGQTHTGELFF TGCGCCAGCAGCTTCGGACAGACACACACCGGGGAGCTGTTTTTT
TRBJ2-1 NA TRBV9 NA CASSANRLSTSNEQFF TGTGCCAGCAGCGCGAACAGGCTCTCGACCTCGAATGAGCAGTTCTTC
TRBJ2-1 TRBD1 TRBV7-2 NA CASSLWGTGGGNEQFF TGTGCCAGCAGCTTATGGGGGACAGGAGGGGGCAATGAGCAGTTCTTC
TRBJ2-1 TRBD2 TRBV7-8 NA CASSFELAGDNEQFF TGTGCCAGCAGCTTTGAACTAGCGGGAGACAATGAGCAGTTCTTC
TRBJ1-6 NA TRBV19 NA CASNSIGDNSPLHF TGTGCCAGTAACTCTATAGGGGATAATTCACCCCTCCACTTT
TRBJ2-5 NA TRBV7-9 NA CASSLVTGEETQYF TGTGCCAGCAGCTTAGTTACGGGGGAAGAGACCCAGTACTTC
TRBJ2-5 NA TRBV29-1 NA CSVAQSQEETQYF TGCAGCGTTGCACAGTCTCAGGAGGAGACCCAGTACTTC
TRBJ1-5 TRBD1 TRBV2 NA CASTSTGVGSNQPQHF TGTGCCAGCACCTCAACAGGGGTGGGAAGCAATCAGCCCCAGCATTTT
TRBJ2-5 NA TRBV20-1 NA CSTGPQETQYF TGCAGTACCGGGCCCCAAGAGACCCAGTACTTC